This TCR beta chain is from a study of PD-1 blockade in mismatch repair-deficient tumors. Study background: Patients had approximately 11 mismatch repair-deficient cancer types and were previously treated and progressing. The study, taken as a whole, reports: Tumor-resident clones, often undetectable pretreatment in blood, expanded then contracted after pembrolizumab.

Profiled with immunoSEQ multiplex PCR; TCRdb holds only in-frame clones, not every one. The sample carries tens of thousands of clones, about 87% recorded once. The trim removed 0 bases at V and 6 bases at J, leaving 2 bases unmatched. The CDR3 sequence is 12 residues long. The V gene's germline CDR1 is SQVTM and CDR2 ANQGSEA. Regarding this clone: The antigen is unknown.

All patients were mismatch repair deficient, assessed by either PCR or immunohistochemistry. The TCR-sequenced patients were a few responders to pembrolizumab. The specimen comprised peripheral blood, sampled 52 weeks after starting pembrolizumab. The sequence derives from an adult with mismatch repair-deficient cancer. V and J are TRBV29-1 and TRBJ2-7; 7 positions agree with TRBD1. Here the CDR3 DNA reads TGCAGCGTTGAAGAGAACAGGGGCGAGCAGTACTTC. It encodes CSVEENRGEQYF.